These T cell receptor beta chains were read from a single sample in a study of identical twins' blood T cells. TCRdb reprocessed the 5' RACE reads with MiXCR, giving one entry per CDR3 protein. The repertoire holds around 380,000 distinct CDR3 sequences, roughly 28% seen once, with more than 5.5% in the top ten. The sequenced material came from PBMCs. Receptors originate from a woman aged 18-55 years in good health. Both conserved end residues are part of each CDR3. Each record gives: clone size, V gene, J gene, D gene, CDR3 protein, CDR3 DNA. The D gene is left open where the match is weak. The listing skips clone size in some rows; elsewhere it reads once, few, many or a size class.

size: many; V: TRBV20-1; J: TRBJ2-1; D: NA; CDR3: CSAQTGNNEQFF; DNA: TGCAGTGCTCAAACAGGGAACAATGAGCAGTTCTTC
size: many; V: TRBV6-1; J: TRBJ1-2; D: NA; CDR3: CASSGVPPPYYGYTF; DNA: TGTGCCAGCAGTGGAGTTCCTCCCCCCTACTATGGCTACACCTTC
size: few; V: TRBV5-1; J: TRBJ2-7; D: NA; CDR3: CASSDTSYEQYF; DNA: TGCGCCAGCAGTGACACCTCCTACGAGCAGTACTTC
size: many; V: TRBV19; J: TRBJ1-2; D: NA; CDR3: CASIRGAGYGYTF; DNA: TGTGCCAGCATAAGGGGCGCCGGATATGGCTACACCTTC
size: NA; V: TRBV30; J: TRBJ2-2; D: TRBD2; CDR3: CASHGLAANTGELFF; DNA: TGTGCCTCGCATGGACTAGCGGCTAACACCGGGGAGCTGTTTTTT
size: many; V: TRBV4-3; J: TRBJ2-1; D: NA; CDR3: CASRRTSSHNEQFF; DNA: TGCGCCAGCAGAAGAACTAGCTCCCACAATGAGCAGTTCTTC
size: NA; V: TRBV3-1; J: TRBJ2-1; D: NA; CDR3: CTSNRGASSYNEQFF; DNA: TGTACCAGCAACCGCGGGGCTAGCTCCTACAATGAGCAGTTCTTC
size: many; V: TRBV14; J: TRBJ2-3; D: NA; CDR3: CASSLSGADTQYF; DNA: TGTGCCAGCAGCCTATCTGGGGCAGATACGCAGTATTTT
size: few; V: TRBV28; J: TRBJ2-7; D: NA; CDR3: CASNTGSSYEQYF; DNA: TGTGCCAGCAATACCGGGAGCTCCTACGAGCAGTACTTC
size: few; V: TRBV12-3/TRBV12-4; J: TRBJ2-2; D: NA; CDR3: CASKNRGARLNTGELFF; DNA: TGTGCCAGCAAGAATCGGGGCGCTCGGCTGAACACCGGGGAGCTGTTTTTT
size: NA; V: TRBV3-1; J: TRBJ1-1; D: NA; CDR3: CASRAGRLSEAFF; DNA: TGTGCCAGCAGGGCGGGGCGGTTGTCTGAAGCTTTCTTT
size: NA; V: TRBV6-6; J: TRBJ1-1; D: NA; CDR3: CASSLGRREEDFFF; DNA: TGTGCCAGTAGTCTTGGTCGAAGGGAGGAGGACTTTTTCTTT
size: NA; V: TRBV29-1; J: TRBJ2-1; D: TRBD2; CDR3: CRVLSGNLGNEQFF; DNA: TGCAGGGTTCTTAGCGGGAACTTGGGGAATGAGCAGTTCTTC
size: NA; V: TRBV29-1; J: TRBJ2-2; D: NA; CDR3: CSADASNTGELFF; DNA: TGCAGCGCCGACGCATCGAACACCGGGGAGCTGTTTTTT
size: few; V: TRBV14; J: TRBJ2-1; D: TRBD2; CDR3: CASSGTSGSVGEQFF; DNA: TGTGCCAGCAGTGGGACTAGCGGGAGTGTAGGGGAGCAGTTCTTC
size: NA; V: TRBV5-1; J: TRBJ1-1; D: NA; CDR3: CASSLNSITEAFF; DNA: TGCGCCAGCAGCTTGAACAGTATCACTGAAGCTTTCTTT
size: NA; V: TRBV12-3/TRBV12-4; J: TRBJ1-4; D: NA; CDR3: CASSWEQSGEKLFF; DNA: TGTGCCAGCAGTTGGGAACAGTCAGGGGAAAAACTGTTTTTT
size: few; V: TRBV19; J: TRBJ1-2; D: NA; CDR3: CASSIKSNGYTF; DNA: TGTGCCAGTAGTATTAAGAGTAATGGCTACACCTTC
size: NA; V: TRBV20-1; J: TRBJ1-4; D: NA; CDR3: CSARDGGRGEKLFF; DNA: TGCAGTGCTAGAGATGGCGGCAGAGGGGAAAAACTGTTTTTT
size: few; V: TRBV4-3; J: TRBJ2-3; D: TRBD2; CDR3: CASSRRLAGTTDTQYF; DNA: TGCGCCAGCAGCAGAAGACTAGCGGGAACCACAGATACGCAGTATTTT
size: NA; V: TRBV10-3; J: TRBJ2-3; D: NA; CDR3: CAIRARGVDTQYF; DNA: TGTGCCATCAGGGCCAGGGGCGTAGATACGCAGTATTTT
size: many; V: TRBV20-1; J: TRBJ2-7; D: NA; CDR3: CSARGVYDEQYF; DNA: TGCAGTGCTAGAGGGGTGTATGACGAGCAGTACTTC
size: many; V: TRBV6-4; J: TRBJ2-3; D: NA; CDR3: CASSPGSAGWSDTQYF; DNA: TGTGCCAGCAGCCCAGGTAGCGCGGGTTGGTCAGATACGCAGTATTTT
size: NA; V: TRBV7-9; J: TRBJ1-1; D: TRBD1; CDR3: CAGSLVDRDTEAFF; DNA: TGTGCCGGCAGCTTAGTCGACAGGGACACTGAAGCTTTCTTT
size: few; V: TRBV9; J: TRBJ2-5; D: TRBD1; CDR3: CASSVFGTDQETQYF; DNA: TGTGCCAGCAGCGTATTTGGGACAGACCAAGAGACCCAGTACTTC
size: many; V: TRBV29-1; J: TRBJ1-1; D: NA; CDR3: CSVERPSNTEAFF; DNA: TGCAGCGTTGAAAGACCGTCGAACACTGAAGCTTTCTTT
size: NA; V: TRBV5-1; J: TRBJ2-3; D: NA; CDR3: CASGGGFTDTQYF; DNA: TGCGCCAGCGGGGGGGGCTTCACAGATACGCAGTATTTT
size: once; V: TRBV5-1; J: TRBJ2-3; D: TRBD2; CDR3: CASSIVRSGGSTDTQYF; DNA: TGCGCCAGCAGCATAGTAAGAAGCGGGGGTAGCACAGATACGCAGTATTTT
size: NA; V: TRBV12-3/TRBV12-4; J: TRBJ2-1; D: NA; CDR3: CASRLPSSYNEQFF; DNA: TGTGCCAGCAGGTTGCCGAGCTCCTACAATGAGCAGTTCTTC
size: many; V: TRBV28; J: TRBJ1-2; D: NA; CDR3: CASSLARYGYTF; DNA: TGTGCCAGCAGTTTAGCGCGGTATGGCTACACCTTC
size: many; V: TRBV10-3; J: TRBJ1-1; D: NA; CDR3: CAISESAGLGTEAFF; DNA: TGTGCCATCAGTGAGTCGGCGGGGTTAGGCACTGAAGCTTTCTTT